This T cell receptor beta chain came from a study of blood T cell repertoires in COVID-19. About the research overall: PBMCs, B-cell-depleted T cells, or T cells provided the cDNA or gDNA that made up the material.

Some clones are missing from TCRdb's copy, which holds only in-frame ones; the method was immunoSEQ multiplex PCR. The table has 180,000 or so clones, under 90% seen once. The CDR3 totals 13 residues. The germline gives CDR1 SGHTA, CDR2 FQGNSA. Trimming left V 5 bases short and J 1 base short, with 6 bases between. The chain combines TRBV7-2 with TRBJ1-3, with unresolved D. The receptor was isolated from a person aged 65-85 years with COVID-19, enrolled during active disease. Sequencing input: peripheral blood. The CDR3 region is CASSEQSGNTIYF. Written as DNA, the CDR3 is TGTGCCAGCAGCGAACAGTCTGGAAACACCATATATTTT.